The 31 T cell receptor beta chains given below trace back to one sample, sequenced in a study of T cell clonotyping in hematopoietic cell transplantation. The assay was immunoSEQ multiplex PCR, and TCRdb's table has in-frame clones only and misses some. The data show more than 55,000 clones, roughly 94% seen once. The specimen sequenced was peripheral blood mononuclear cells. The source is a man between 50 and 59 years old in good health. Some clones in this sample may be carry-over from other donors' samples.

The V gene is TRBV6-5, the J gene TRBJ2-3; 12 bases agree with TRBD2. The CDR3 spans 16 residues. Germline V lookup: CDR1 MNHEY, CDR2 SVGAGI. Unmatched junction bases numbered 3, after V lost 4 bases and J lost 1 base. The CDR3, as DNA: TGTGCCAGCAGTTCCCGACTAGCGGGGGGCACAGATACGCAGTATTTT. Protein: CASSSRLAGGTDTQYF.

V and J are TRBV6-1 and TRBJ1-2; D is unresolved. The V end was cut by 6 bases, the J end by 8 bases, with 7 bases between. The CDR3 has 10 residues. Germline lookup yields CDR1 MNHNS and CDR2 SASEGT. Here the CDR3 reads CASSAIGYTF. The CDR3 DNA reads as TGTGCCAGCAGCGCTATCGGCTACACCTTC.

This chain connects TRBV6-5 to TRBJ1-2; 7 positions match TRBD1. The junction had 10 bases not matched to a gene; V was cut back by 5 bases and J by 7 bases. Looked up from germline, CDR1 is MNHEY and CDR2 is SVGAGI. CDR3 length equals 14 residues. In DNA form, the CDR3 reads TGTGCCAGCAGTCACGGGCCACAGGGGATTGGCTACACCTTC. Protein: CASSHGPQGIGYTF.

The genes are TRBV6-4 and TRBJ2-3; 9 nucleotides match TRBD2. Germline-derived CDR1 and CDR2 are MRHNA and SNTAGT. After removal of 5 bases from V and 4 bases from J, the junction contained 10 bases not matched to a gene. CDR3 length: 16 amino acids. The chain's CDR3 is CASSKREREVADTQYF. DNA of the CDR3: TGTGCCAGCAGTAAAAGGGAGCGGGAGGTGGCAGATACGCAGTATTTT.

The genes are TRBV6-5 and TRBJ2-7; 7 bases fit TRBD1. The CDR3 runs to 14 residues. CDR1 is MNHEY and CDR2 is SVGAGI in the germline V gene. V gave up 7 bases and J gave up 6 bases; unmatched junction bases: 12. The CDR3, as DNA: TGTGCCAGCACTACCAGACAGGGCTACGGCGAGCAGTACTTC. Amino acids: CASTTRQGYGEQYF.

The rearrangement uses TRBV19 and TRBJ1-2; D is unclear. The CDR3 covers 12 residues. The germline gives CDR1 LNHDA, CDR2 SQIVND (reference sequence). The V end lost 5 bases, the J end lost 8 bases, and 12 bases lay between the germline ends. The CDR3 DNA reads TGTGCCAGTAGTCCGAGTACGGACGGCTACACCTTC. It specifies CASSPSTDGYTF.

The CDR3 spells CASTREGQGNPSNQPQHF. The CDR3 DNA reads as TGTGCCAGTACCCGCGAGGGACAGGGGAACCCCAGCAATCAGCCCCAGCATTTT. The chain recombines TRBV19 with TRBJ1-5, with 10 nucleotides matching TRBD1. Germline-derived CDR1 and CDR2 are LNHDA and SQIVND (reference sequence). The CDR3 is 18 residues long. V shed 7 bases and J 1 base; nucleotides not matched to a gene: 13.

This chain uses TRBV19 with TRBJ1-5, with a weak D call TRBD1 (5 bases). CDR1 and CDR2 (germline): LNHDA, SQIVND (reference sequence). V gave up 11 bases and J gave up 5 bases, with 19 bases separating them. This CDR3 has 14 amino acids. CDR3 in amino acids: CACAGGGYYQPQHF. CDR3 DNA: TGTGCCTGCGCCGGGGGGGGTTATTATCAGCCCCAGCATTTT.

The chain combines TRBV5-4 with TRBJ2-7; TRBD2 matches 9 bases. The trim removed 4 bases at V and 3 bases at J, leaving 5 bases unmatched. The CDR3 is 14 amino acids. The germline V gene encodes CDR1 SGHNT and CDR2 YYREEE (reference sequence). The CDR3 reads CASSHSGSIYEQYF. Written as DNA, the CDR3 is TGTGCCAGCAGCCATAGCGGGAGTATCTACGAGCAGTACTTC.

This sequence joins TRBV5-6 and TRBJ1-2; possibly TRBD1 for D (6 bases). Germline V CDR1 and CDR2: SGHDT, YYEEEE. This CDR3 spans 14 amino acids. With 6 bases removed from V and 8 bases from J, the gap between germline ends came to 20 bases. The CDR3 here is CASKETGAQVGYTF. The DNA of the CDR3 is TGTGCCAGCAAGGAGACAGGAGCCCAGGTCGGCTACACCTTC.

CDR3 coding DNA: TGTGCCAGCAGCCTAGGGTCCCAAGAGACCCAGTACTTC. Translation: CASSLGSQETQYF. This chain connects TRBV11-3 to TRBJ2-5; D unclear. The CDR3 has 13 residues. CDR1 SGHNT and CDR2 YENEEA come from the germline V gene. Between the trimmed V and J ends, which lost 5 bases and 1 base, there was a span of 8 bases.

The genes are TRBV10-3 and TRBJ1-1; tentative D call: TRBD1 (6 bases). CDR3 length equals 14 residues. Germline assignment: CDR1 ENHRY and CDR2 SYGVKD. Trimming pared 3 bases from V and 2 bases from J, leaving 10 bases between. The CDR3 coding sequence is TGTGCCATCAGTGACAGGGGAGGTAACACTGAAGCTTTCTTT. Residues: CAISDRGGNTEAFF.

The CDR3 protein is CASSLGEGEQFF. Written as DNA, the CDR3 is TGCGCCAGCAGCTTGGGGGAGGGTGAGCAGTTCTTC. The gene calls are TRBV5-1 and TRBJ2-1; 7 nucleotides match TRBD2. V gave up 0 bases and J gave up 9 bases; unmatched junction bases: 0. Looked up from germline, CDR1 is SGHRS and CDR2 is YFSETQ. The CDR3 contains 12 residues. The full variable domain, completed using reference TRBV5-1 and TRBJ2-1, is KAGVTQTPRYLIKTRGQQVTLSCSPISGHRSVSWYQQTPGQGLQFLFEYFSETQRNKGNFPGRFSGRQFSNSRSEMNVSTLELGDSALYLCASSLGEGEQFFGPGTRLTVL.

This clone turned up a few times. J is TRBJ1-2 and V is TRBV19; D possibly corresponds to TRBD1 (6 bases). Germline CDR1 and CDR2: LNHDA and SQIVND (reference sequence). This CDR3 spans 13 amino acids. V was cut by 5 bases and J by 2 bases, with 9 bases left in between. The CDR3 region has the DNA TGTGCCAGTAGTTTCGGGACAAACTATGGCTACACCTTC. Amino acids: CASSFGTNYGYTF.

This chain connects TRBV4-2 to TRBJ1-2; tentatively, D is TRBD1 (5 bases). V was trimmed by 4 bases and J by 5 bases, leaving 17 bases between them. The germline CDR1 and CDR2 sequences are LGHNA and YNFKEQ. The CDR3 totals 15 residues. In nucleotides, the CDR3 is TGTGCCAGCAGCCCGGACATGAGGGATTATTATGGCTACACCTTC. Translation gives CASSPDMRDYYGYTF.

CDR3 residues: CASSANTNTEAFF. CDR3 DNA sequence: TGTGCCAGCAGCGCGAATACGAACACTGAAGCTTTCTTT. The chain couples TRBV9 to TRBJ1-1; D unresolved. Trimming took 3 bases from V and 1 from J, leaving 7 bases between them. CDR1 SGDLS and CDR2 YYNGEE come from the germline V gene. The CDR3 has 13 residues. The whole variable domain, remainder taken from reference TRBV9 and TRBJ1-1, is DSGVTQTPKHLITATGQRVTLRCSPRSGDLSVYWYQQSLDQGLQFLIQYYNGEERAKGNILERFSAQQFPDLHSELNLSSLELGDSALYFCASSANTNTEAFFGQGTRLTVV.

The chain links TRBV11-1 to TRBJ2-4; D possibly uses TRBD1 or TRBD2 (6 bases each). Germline CDR1 SGHAT, CDR2 FQDESV (reference sequence). The CDR3 spans 15 residues. Trimming left V 7 bases short and J 10 bases short, with 23 bases between. The CDR3 nucleotides are TGTGCCAGCACTCTCGGTCGCTTGGGGGCGGGAATTCAGTACTTC. It translates to CASTLGRLGAGIQYF.

V is TRBV7-9 and J is TRBJ2-1; TRBD2 matches at 16 bases. Per the germline V gene, CDR1 is SEHNR and CDR2 is FQNEAQ (reference sequence). CDR3 size: 18 residues. V dropped 5 bases and J dropped 6; count of bases not matched to a gene: 10. CDR3 region: CASSPPGLAGGAFNEQFF. DNA for the CDR3: TGTGCCAGCAGCCCCCCGGGACTAGCGGGAGGGGCTTTCAATGAGCAGTTCTTC.

The chain joins TRBV5-1 to TRBJ1-1; tentatively, D is TRBD1 (6 bases). V shed 1 base and J shed 5 bases, with 15 bases lying between them. The length of the CDR3 is 15 residues. In germline, CDR1 is SGHRS, CDR2 YFSETQ. This chain's CDR3 is CASSLFGGAGTEAFF. The CDR3 DNA reads as TGCGCCAGCAGCTTGTTTGGGGGCGCAGGTACTGAAGCTTTCTTT.

The count of this clone is one. CDR3 DNA: TGTGCCAGCAGCTTAAGCGGGGGGGGACTAGGGAACAATGAGCAGTTCTTC. It yields the protein CASSLSGGGLGNNEQFF. This chain joins TRBV7-3 and TRBJ2-1; TRBD2 matches at 9 bases. V was clipped by 1 base and J by 5 bases; unmatched bases: 9. Looked up from germline, CDR1 is SGHTA and CDR2 is FQGTGA. The CDR3 is 17 amino acids.

The V and J genes are TRBV28 and TRBJ1-5; D is unclear. V dropped 2 bases and J dropped 0 bases, with 5 bases sitting between them. This CDR3 region has 14 residues. CDR1 is MDHEN and CDR2 is SYDVKM in the germline V gene. CDR3 nucleotides: TGTGCCAGCAGTTTACACGATAGCAATCAGCCCCAGCATTTT. Protein: CASSLHDSNQPQHF.

V and J are TRBV6-5 and TRBJ2-1; no clear D gene. The germline CDR1 and CDR2 sequences are MNHEY and SVGAGI. The CDR3 contains 12 residues. The V gene lost 2 bases and the J gene lost 6 bases, with 5 bases spanning the gap. The CDR3 region is CASSYLGNEQFF. CDR3 sequence (DNA): TGTGCCAGCAGTTACCTCGGCAATGAGCAGTTCTTC.

This sequence joins TRBV5-6 and TRBJ2-3; 7 bases are shared with TRBD1. V lost 4 bases, J lost 8 bases, and 7 bases stayed unmatched. This CDR3 has 13 amino acids. Germline V CDR1 and CDR2: SGHDT, YYEEEE. In DNA, the CDR3 is TGTGCCAGCAGCGGCCGGGACAGCACTACGCAGTATTTT. Encoded protein: CASSGRDSTTQYF. Full variable domain (outside the CDR3, taken from reference TRBV5-6 and TRBJ2-3): DAGVTQSPTHLIKTRGQQVTLRCSPKSGHDTVSWYQQALGQGPQFIFQYYEEEERQRGNFPDRFSGHQFPNYSSELNVNALLLGDSALYLCASSGRDSTTQYFGPGTRLTVL.

This clone was seen a single time. The CDR3 region is CASSVPPGELFF. The CDR3 nucleotides are TGTGCCAGCAGCGTACCGCCCGGGGAGCTGTTTTTT. The chain couples TRBV9 to TRBJ2-2; no definite D call. CDR3 length equals 12 residues. Germline V gene data show CDR1 as SGDLS and CDR2 as YYNGEE. V lost 1 base to trimming and J lost 6 bases, with 4 bases between them.

The sample holds one count of this clone. J is TRBJ1-5 and V is TRBV19, with 8 bases lining up with TRBD1. Trimming took 6 bases from V and 4 from J; bases not matched to a gene: 14. The CDR3 extends over 17 amino acids. In germline, CDR1 is LNHDA, CDR2 SQIVND (reference sequence). The CDR3 DNA reads TGTGCCAGTAGCCAATCTGGGACAGGCCTACGAAATCAGCCCCAGCATTTT. Encoded protein: CASSQSGTGLRNQPQHF.

The rearrangement links TRBV4-2 to TRBJ2-7; D might be TRBD2 (6 bases). The CDR3 is 15 amino acids. Germline V gives CDR1 LGHNA, CDR2 YNFKEQ. The ends were cut back, 0 bases at V and 1 base at J, with 10 bases in the middle. CDR3 nucleotides: TGTGCCAGCAGCCAAGATGGGACTTCATCCTACGAGCAGTACTTC. This gives the protein CASSQDGTSSYEQYF.

The chain has TRBV4-2 and TRBJ1-5, with a tentative D call TRBD1 (6 bases). The germline CDR1 and CDR2 sequences are LGHNA and YNFKEQ. V lost 2 bases and J lost 3, with 11 bases in between. CDR3 size: 15 residues. As DNA, the CDR3 is TGTGCCAGCAGCCAAATGGCAGGGGTCAATCAGCCCCAGCATTTT. This gives the protein CASSQMAGVNQPQHF.

The chain has TRBV11-3 and TRBJ2-2, with unresolved D. The CDR3 is 14 residues long. V dropped 5 bases and J dropped 1 base, with 8 bases sitting between them. The germline V gene encodes CDR1 SGHNT and CDR2 YENEEA. The CDR3 sequence: CASSGYENTGELFF. The CDR3 coding sequence is TGTGCCAGCAGCGGATACGAGAACACCGGGGAGCTGTTTTTT.

DNA for the CDR3: TGTGCCAGCAGCAAGAGGCCTGATTATCAGCCCCAGCATTTT. It is translated as CASSKRPDYQPQHF. This chain joins TRBV6-5 and TRBJ1-5; unclear D gene. The germline CDR1 and CDR2 sequences are MNHEY and SVGAGI. V was shortened by 6 bases and J by 5 bases, with 14 bases between the two germline ends. The CDR3 spans 14 residues.

The rearrangement links TRBV7-2 to TRBJ2-1; weak D call: TRBD1 (5 bases). Germline CDR1 is SGHTA and CDR2 is FQGNSA. The CDR3 consists of 16 residues. Deletions cut 5 bases from V and 2 bases from J, with 16 bases between. In DNA, the CDR3 is TGTGCCAGCAGCCCGTTAGCAGGGAATCCCTACAATGAGCAGTTCTTC. It is translated as CASSPLAGNPYNEQFF.

This clone was detected only a few times. The V gene is TRBV10-3, the J gene TRBJ2-5, with TRBD1 matching 9 bases. Germline V gene sequence: CDR1 ENHRY, CDR2 SYGVKD. With 10 bases clipped from V and 2 bases from J, the junction kept 8 bases outside the gene matches. The CDR3 is 14 amino acids. The CDR3 DNA follows: TGTGCCACCTCTACAGGGGGCGAACAAGAGACCCAGTACTTC. Protein: CATSTGGEQETQYF.